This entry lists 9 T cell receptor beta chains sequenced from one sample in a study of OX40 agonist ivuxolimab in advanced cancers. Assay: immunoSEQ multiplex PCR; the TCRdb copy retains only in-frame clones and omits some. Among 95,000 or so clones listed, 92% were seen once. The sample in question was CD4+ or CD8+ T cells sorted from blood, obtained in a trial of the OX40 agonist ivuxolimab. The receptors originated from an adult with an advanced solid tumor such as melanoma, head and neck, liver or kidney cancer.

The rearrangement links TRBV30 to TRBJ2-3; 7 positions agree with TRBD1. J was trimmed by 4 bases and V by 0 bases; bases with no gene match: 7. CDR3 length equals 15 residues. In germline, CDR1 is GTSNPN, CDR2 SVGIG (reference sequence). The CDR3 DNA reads TGTGCCTGGAGTGTACGAGGGGGCGCGGCAGATACGCAGTATTTT. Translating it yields CAWSVRGGAADTQYF.

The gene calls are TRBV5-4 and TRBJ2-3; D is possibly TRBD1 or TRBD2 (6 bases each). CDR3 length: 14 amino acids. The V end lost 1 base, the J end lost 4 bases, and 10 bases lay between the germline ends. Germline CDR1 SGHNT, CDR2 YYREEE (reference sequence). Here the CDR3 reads CASSLMGGADTQYF. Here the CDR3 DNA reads TGTGCCAGCAGCTTGATGGGGGGCGCAGATACGCAGTATTTT.

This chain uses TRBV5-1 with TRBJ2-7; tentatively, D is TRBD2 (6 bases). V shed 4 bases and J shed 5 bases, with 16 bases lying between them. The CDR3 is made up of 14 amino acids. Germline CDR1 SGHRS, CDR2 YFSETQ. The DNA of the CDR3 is TGCGCCAGCAGCCGCACGCTAGCGTCGGACGAGCAGTACTTC. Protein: CASSRTLASDEQYF.

The CDR3: CASSPGPTYEQYF. Here the CDR3 DNA reads TGTGCCAGCAGCCCGGGGCCCACATACGAGCAGTACTTC. This chain links TRBV11-3 with TRBJ2-7; tentatively, D is TRBD1 or TRBD2 (5 bases each). CDR1 is SGHNT and CDR2 is YENEEA in the germline V gene. There are 13 residues in the CDR3. Between the trimmed V and J ends, which lost 5 bases and 4 bases, there was a span of 12 bases.

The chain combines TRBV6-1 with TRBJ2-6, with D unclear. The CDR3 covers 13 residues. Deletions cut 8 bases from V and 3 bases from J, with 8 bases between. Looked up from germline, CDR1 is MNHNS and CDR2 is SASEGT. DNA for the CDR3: TGTGCCAGCGGGTTACTTGGGGCCAACGTCCTGACTTTC. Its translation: CASGLLGANVLTF.

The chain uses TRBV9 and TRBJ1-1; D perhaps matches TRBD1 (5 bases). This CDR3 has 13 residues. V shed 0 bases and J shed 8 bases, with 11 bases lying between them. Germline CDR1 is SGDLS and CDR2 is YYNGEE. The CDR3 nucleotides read TGTGCCAGCAGCGTAGAACCCAGGGCGGAAGCTTTCTTT. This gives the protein CASSVEPRAEAFF.

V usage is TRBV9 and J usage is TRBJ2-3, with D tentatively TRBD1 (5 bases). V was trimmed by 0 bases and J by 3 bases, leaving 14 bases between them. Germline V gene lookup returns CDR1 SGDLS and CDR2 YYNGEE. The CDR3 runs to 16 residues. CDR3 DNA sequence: TGTGCCAGCAGCGTAGAGCAGGGTTATTATACAGATACGCAGTATTTT. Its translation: CASSVEQGYYTDTQYF.

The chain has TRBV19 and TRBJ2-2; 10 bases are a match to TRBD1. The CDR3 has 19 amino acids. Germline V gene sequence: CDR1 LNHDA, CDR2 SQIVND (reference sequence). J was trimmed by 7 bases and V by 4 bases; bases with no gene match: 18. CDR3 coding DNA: TGTGCCAGTAGTACCCACTTCCCGGGACAGGGGTTGCGGGGCGGGGAGCTGTTTTTT. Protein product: CASSTHFPGQGLRGGELFF.

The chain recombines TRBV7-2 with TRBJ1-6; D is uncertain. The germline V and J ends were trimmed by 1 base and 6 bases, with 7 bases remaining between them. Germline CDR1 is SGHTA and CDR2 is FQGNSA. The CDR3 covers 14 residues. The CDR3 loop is CASSLGFSNSPLHF. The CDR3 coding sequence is TGTGCCAGCAGCTTAGGATTTAGTAATTCACCCCTCCACTTT.